The T cell receptor (beta chain) under discussion was sequenced for a study of cytomegalovirus exposure and HLA in healthy donors. The PCR ran on 60 Vbeta and 13 Jbeta primers. Method: immunoSEQ multiplex PCR; TCRdb's copy keeps in-frame clones and lacks some. The table lists a few hundred thousand clones, roughly 85% of them singletons. Trimming removed 1 base from V and 3 bases from J, with 9 bases in between. Germline V lookup: CDR1 MNHNS, CDR2 SASEGT. The CDR3 has 15 residues. The TCR was taken from a man younger than 35 in good health and CMV-seronegative. Sequenced input: PBMCs. This chain uses TRBV6-1 with TRBJ2-2; D possibly corresponds to TRBD1 (6 bases). The CDR3 nucleotides are TGTGCCAGCAGTGAAGGTACAGGGTACACCGGGGAGCTGTTTTTT. It specifies CASSEGTGYTGELFF.